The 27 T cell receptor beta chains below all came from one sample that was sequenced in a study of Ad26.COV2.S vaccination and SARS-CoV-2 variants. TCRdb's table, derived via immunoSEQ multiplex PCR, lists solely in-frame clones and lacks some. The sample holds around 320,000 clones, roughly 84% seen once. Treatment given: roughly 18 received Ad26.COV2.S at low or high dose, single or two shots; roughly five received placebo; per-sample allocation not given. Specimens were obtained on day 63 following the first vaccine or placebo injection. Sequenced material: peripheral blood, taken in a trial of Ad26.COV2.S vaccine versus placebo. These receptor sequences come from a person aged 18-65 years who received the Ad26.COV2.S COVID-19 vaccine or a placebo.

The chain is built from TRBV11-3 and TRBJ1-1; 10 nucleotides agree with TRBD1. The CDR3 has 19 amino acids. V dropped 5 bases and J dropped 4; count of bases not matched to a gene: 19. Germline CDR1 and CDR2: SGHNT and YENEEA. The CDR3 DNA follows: TGTGCCAGCAGCCCCCCGGATCGACAGGGGGCTATAGTGGGCACTGAAGCTTTCTTT. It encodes CASSPPDRQGAIVGTEAFF. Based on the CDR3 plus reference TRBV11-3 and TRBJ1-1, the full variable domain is EAGVVQSPRYKIIEKKQPVAFWCNPISGHNTLYWYLQNLGQGPELLIRYENEEAVDDSQLPKDRFSAERLKGVDSTLKIQPAELGDSAVYLCASSPPDRQGAIVGTEAFFGQGTRLTVV.

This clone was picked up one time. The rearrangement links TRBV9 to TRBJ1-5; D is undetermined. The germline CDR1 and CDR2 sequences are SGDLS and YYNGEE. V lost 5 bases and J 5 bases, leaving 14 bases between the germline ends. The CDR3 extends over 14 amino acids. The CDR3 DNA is TGTGCCAGCAGTCGTACCTACGGGGATCAGCCCCAGCATTTT. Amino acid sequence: CASSRTYGDQPQHF.

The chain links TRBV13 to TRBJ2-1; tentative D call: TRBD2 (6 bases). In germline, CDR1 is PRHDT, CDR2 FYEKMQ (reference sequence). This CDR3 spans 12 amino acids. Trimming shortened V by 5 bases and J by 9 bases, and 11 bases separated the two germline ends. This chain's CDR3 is CASSQTRREQFF. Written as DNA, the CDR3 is TGTGCCAGCAGCCAGACTAGACGTGAGCAGTTCTTC.

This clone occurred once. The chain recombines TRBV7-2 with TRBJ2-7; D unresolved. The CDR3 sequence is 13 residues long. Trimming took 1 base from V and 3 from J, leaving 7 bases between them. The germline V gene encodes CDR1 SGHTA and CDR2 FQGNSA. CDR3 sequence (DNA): TGTGCCAGCAGCTTAGGGTGGGGCTACGAGCAGTACTTC. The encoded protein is CASSLGWGYEQYF.

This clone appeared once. CDR3 sequence (DNA): TGCGCCAGCAGAGACCAGGGGCCGAACACTGAAGCTTTCTTT. Translated, it gives CASRDQGPNTEAFF. The chain recombines TRBV5-1 with TRBJ1-1; D is possibly TRBD1 (6 bases). The V and J ends lost 5 bases and 1 base respectively, with 12 bases between them. Germline V gives CDR1 SGHRS, CDR2 YFSETQ. This CDR3 contains 14 residues. Combining the CDR3 with reference TRBV5-1 and TRBJ1-1 gives the whole variable domain KAGVTQTPRYLIKTRGQQVTLSCSPISGHRSVSWYQQTPGQGLQFLFEYFSETQRNKGNFPGRFSGRQFSNSRSEMNVSTLELGDSALYLCASRDQGPNTEAFFGQGTRLTVV.

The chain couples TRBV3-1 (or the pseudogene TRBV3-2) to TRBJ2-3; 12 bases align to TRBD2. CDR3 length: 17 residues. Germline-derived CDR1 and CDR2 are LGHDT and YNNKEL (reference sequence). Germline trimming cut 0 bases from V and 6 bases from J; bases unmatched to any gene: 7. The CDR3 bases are TGTGCCAGCAGCCAAGAATACCTAGCGGGGGGGGTTGATACGCAGTATTTT. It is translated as CASSQEYLAGGVDTQYF.

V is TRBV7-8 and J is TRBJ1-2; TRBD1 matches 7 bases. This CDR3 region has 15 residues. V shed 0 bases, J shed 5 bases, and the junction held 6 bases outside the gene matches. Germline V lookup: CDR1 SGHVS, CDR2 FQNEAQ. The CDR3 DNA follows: TGTGCCAGCAGCTTAGCAGGGGGCTCTGGGTATGGCTACACCTTC. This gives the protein CASSLAGGSGYGYTF.

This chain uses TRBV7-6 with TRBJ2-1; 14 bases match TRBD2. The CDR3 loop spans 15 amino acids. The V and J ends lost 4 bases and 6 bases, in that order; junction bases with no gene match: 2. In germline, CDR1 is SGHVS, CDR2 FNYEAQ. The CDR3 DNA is TGTGCCAGCAGCTATGGACTAGCGGGGGGCAATGAGCAGTTCTTC. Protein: CASSYGLAGGNEQFF. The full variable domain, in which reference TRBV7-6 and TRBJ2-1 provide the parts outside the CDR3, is GAGVSQSPRYKVTKRGQDVALRCDPISGHVSLYWYRQALGQGPEFLTYFNYEAQQDKSGLPNDRFSAERPEGSISTLTIQRTEQRDSAMYRCASSYGLAGGNEQFFGPGTRLTVL.

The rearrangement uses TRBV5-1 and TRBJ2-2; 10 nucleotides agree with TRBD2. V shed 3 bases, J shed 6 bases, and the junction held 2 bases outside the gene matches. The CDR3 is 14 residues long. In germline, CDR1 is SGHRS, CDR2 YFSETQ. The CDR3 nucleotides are TGCGCCAGCAGCTACAGCGGGGGGGCCGGGGAGCTGTTTTTT. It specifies CASSYSGGAGELFF.

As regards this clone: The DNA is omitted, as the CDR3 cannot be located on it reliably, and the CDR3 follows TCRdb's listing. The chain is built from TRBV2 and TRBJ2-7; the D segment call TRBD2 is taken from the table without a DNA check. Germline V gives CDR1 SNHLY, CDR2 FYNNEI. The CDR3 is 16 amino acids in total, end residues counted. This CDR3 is CASILGGGLLSYEQYF.

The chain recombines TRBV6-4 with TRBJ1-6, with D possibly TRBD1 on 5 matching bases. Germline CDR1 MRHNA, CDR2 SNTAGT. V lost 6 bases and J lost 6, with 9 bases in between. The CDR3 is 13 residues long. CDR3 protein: CASSQGLNSPLHF. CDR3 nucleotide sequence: TGTGCCAGCAGCCAGGGACTTAATTCACCCCTCCACTTT.

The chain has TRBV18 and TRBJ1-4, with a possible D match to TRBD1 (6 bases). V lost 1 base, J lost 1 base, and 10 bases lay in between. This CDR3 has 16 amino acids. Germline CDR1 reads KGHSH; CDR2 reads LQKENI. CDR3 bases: TGTGCCAGCTCACCACAACAGGGAGTAACTAATGAAAAACTGTTTTTT. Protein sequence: CASSPQQGVTNEKLFF. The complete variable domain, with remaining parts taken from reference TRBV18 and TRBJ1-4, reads NAGVMQNPRHLVRRRGQEARLRCSPMKGHSHVYWYRQLPEEGLKFMVYLQKENIIDESGMPKERFSAEFPKEGPSILRIQQVVRGDSAAYFCASSPQQGVTNEKLFFGSGTQLSVL.

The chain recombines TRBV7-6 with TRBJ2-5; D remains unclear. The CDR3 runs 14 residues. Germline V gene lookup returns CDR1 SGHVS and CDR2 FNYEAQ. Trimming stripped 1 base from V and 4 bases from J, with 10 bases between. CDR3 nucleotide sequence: TGTGCCAGCAGCTTAGTTGGGCGGATAGAGACCCAGTACTTC. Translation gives CASSLVGRIETQYF.

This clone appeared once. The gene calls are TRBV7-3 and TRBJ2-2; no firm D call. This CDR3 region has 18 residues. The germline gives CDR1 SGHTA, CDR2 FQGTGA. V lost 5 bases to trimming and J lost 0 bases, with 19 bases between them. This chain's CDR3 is CASSPKLWTVPNTGELFF. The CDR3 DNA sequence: TGTGCCAGCAGCCCCAAACTTTGGACGGTACCGAACACCGGGGAGCTGTTTTTT.

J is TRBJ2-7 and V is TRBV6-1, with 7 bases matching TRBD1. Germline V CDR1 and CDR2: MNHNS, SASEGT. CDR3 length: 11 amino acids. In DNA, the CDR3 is TGTGCCAGCAGTGAGGGTGGGACAGCTGCGGTC. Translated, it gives CASSEGGTAAV.

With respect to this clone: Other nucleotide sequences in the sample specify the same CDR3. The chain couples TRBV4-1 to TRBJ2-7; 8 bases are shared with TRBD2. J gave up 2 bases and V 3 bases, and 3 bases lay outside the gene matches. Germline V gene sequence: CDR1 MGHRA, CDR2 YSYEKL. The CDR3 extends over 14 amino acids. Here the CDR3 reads CASSQVAGTYEQYF. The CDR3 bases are TGCGCCAGCAGCCAGGTAGCGGGGACCTACGAGCAGTACTTC.

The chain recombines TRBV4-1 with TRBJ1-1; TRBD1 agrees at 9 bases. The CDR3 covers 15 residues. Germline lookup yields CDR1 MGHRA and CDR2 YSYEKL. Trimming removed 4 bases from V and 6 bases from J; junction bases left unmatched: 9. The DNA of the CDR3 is TGCGCCAGCAGCCTGGGACAGGGCTTTCAAGCTGAAGCTTTCTTT. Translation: CASSLGQGFQAEAFF.

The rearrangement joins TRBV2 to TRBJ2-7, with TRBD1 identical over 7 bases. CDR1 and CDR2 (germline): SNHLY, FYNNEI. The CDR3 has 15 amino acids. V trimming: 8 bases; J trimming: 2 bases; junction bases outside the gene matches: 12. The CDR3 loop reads CASSHLRGPAYEQYF. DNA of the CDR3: TGTGCCAGCTCCCACCTTAGGGGGCCGGCCTACGAGCAGTACTTC.

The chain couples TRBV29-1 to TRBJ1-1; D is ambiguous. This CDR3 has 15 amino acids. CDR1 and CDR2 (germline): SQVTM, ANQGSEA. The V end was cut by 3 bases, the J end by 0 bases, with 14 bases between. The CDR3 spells CSVERSTSLNTEAFF. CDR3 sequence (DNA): TGCAGCGTTGAGAGGTCGACGTCTCTGAACACTGAAGCTTTCTTT.

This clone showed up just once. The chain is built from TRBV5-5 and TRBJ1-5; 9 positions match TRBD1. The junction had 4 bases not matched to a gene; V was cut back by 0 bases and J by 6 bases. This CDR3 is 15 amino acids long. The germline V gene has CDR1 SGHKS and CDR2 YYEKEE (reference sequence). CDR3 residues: CASSLDRGHGQPQHF. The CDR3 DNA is TGTGCCAGCAGCTTGGACAGGGGGCACGGTCAGCCCCAGCATTTT.

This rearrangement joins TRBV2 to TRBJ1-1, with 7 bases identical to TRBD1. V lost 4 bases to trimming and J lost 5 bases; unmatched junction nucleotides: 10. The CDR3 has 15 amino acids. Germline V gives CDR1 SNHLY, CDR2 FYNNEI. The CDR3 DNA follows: TGTGCCAGCAGTGCACGACAGGGCGGGGGGACTGAAGCTTTCTTT. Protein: CASSARQGGGTEAFF.

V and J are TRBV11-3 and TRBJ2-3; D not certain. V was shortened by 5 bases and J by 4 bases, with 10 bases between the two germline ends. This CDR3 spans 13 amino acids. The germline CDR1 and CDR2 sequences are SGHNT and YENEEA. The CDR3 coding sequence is TGTGCCAGCAGCCCTCAACGGGCAGATACGCAGTATTTT. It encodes CASSPQRADTQYF.

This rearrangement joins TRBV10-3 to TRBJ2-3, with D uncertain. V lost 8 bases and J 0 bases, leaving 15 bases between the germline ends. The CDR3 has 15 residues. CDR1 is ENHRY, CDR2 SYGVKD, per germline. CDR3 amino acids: CAIPTTNSSTDTQYF. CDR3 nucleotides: TGTGCCATCCCAACCACTAACTCTAGCACAGATACGCAGTATTTT.

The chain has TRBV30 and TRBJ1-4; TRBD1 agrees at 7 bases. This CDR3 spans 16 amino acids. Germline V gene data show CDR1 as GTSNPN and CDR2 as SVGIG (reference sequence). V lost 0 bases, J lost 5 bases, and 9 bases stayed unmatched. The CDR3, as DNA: TGTGCCTGGAGTGTACTCTCACCAGGGGGGAATGAAAAACTGTTTTTT. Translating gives CAWSVLSPGGNEKLFF.

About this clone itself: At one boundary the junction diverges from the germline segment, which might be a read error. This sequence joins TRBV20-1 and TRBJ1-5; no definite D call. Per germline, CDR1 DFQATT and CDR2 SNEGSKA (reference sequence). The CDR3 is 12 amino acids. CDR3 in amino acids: CSASSALAQGVF. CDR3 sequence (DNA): TGCAGTGCTAGTTCGGCCCTGGCTCAAGGAGTTTTT.

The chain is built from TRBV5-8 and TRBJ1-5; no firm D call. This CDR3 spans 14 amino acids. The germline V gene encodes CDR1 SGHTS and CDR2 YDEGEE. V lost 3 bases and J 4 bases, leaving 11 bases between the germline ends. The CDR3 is CASSSGSRNQPQHF. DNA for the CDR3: TGTGCCAGCAGCTCCGGGTCCCGGAATCAGCCCCAGCATTTT.

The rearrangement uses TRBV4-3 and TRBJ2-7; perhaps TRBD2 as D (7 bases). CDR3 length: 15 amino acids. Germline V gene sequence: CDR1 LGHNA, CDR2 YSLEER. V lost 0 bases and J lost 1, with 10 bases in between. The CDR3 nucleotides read TGCGCCAGCAGCCAAGATGCGGGGGCGTCCTACGAGCAGTACTTC. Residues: CASSQDAGASYEQYF.